This T cell receptor (beta chain) derives from a study of shared clonotypes between healthy human individuals. Sequencing used immunoSEQ multiplex PCR; TCRdb keeps in-frame clones, though not all of them. This sample yields over a million clones, of which about 96% are seen a single time; 1% to 1.5% belongs to the top ten. V was cut by 3 bases and J by 3 bases, with 9 bases left in between. CDR1 SGDLS and CDR2 YYNGEE come from the germline V gene. The CDR3 totals 13 residues. The sequenced material came from naive CD4+ T cells sorted from blood. Regarding subset: CD45RA+ positively selected. The chain has TRBV9 and TRBJ2-5; the D call may be TRBD1 or TRBD2 (6 bases each). This clonotype was obtained from a man aged 25-45 years in good health. The CDR3 DNA is TGTGCCAGCAGCGCAAGGGGGGAAGAGACCCAGTACTTC. This codes for CASSARGEETQYF. Filled out from reference TRBV9 and TRBJ2-5, the complete variable domain reads DSGVTQTPKHLITATGQRVTLRCSPRSGDLSVYWYQQSLDQGLQFLIQYYNGEERAKGNILERFSAQQFPDLHSELNLSSLELGDSALYFCASSARGEETQYFGPGTRLLVL.